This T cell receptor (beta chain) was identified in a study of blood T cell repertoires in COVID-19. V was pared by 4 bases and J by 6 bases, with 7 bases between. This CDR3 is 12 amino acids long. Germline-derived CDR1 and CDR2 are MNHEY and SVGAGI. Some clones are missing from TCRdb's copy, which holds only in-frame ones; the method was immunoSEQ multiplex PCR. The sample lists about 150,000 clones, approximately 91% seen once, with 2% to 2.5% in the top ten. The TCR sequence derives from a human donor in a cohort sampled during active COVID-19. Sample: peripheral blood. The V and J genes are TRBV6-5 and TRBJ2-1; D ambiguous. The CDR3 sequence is CASSLRGNEQFF. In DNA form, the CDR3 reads TGTGCCAGCAGTTTGAGAGGCAATGAGCAGTTCTTC.